The rows below give T cell receptor beta chains drawn from one sample of a study of OX40 agonist ivuxolimab in advanced cancers. Assay: immunoSEQ multiplex PCR; the TCRdb copy retains only in-frame clones and omits some. Seen here are tens of thousands of clones, roughly 93% observed once, and the top ten hold around a sixth. The material was CD4+ or CD8+ T cells sorted from blood, obtained in a trial of the OX40 agonist ivuxolimab. These receptors were obtained from an adult with an advanced solid tumor such as melanoma, head and neck, liver or kidney cancer. Both conserved end residues are part of each CDR3. The D gene is left open where the match is weak. Size is stated for part of the rows, as once, few or many counts, or as a class when the clone is expanded.

d_call j_call clone_size v_call cdr3_nt cdr3_aa
TRBD1 TRBJ1-4 NA TRBV14 TGTGCCAGCACGAGGACAGGCGGAGAAAAACTGTTTTTT CASTRTGGEKLFF
NA TRBJ2-7 NA TRBV6-5 TGTGCCAGCAGTATGGCGACTGGCTACGAGCAGTACTTC CASSMATGYEQYF
NA TRBJ2-7 NA TRBV9 TGTGCCAGCAGCGGACCCGGGACTGAATACGAGCAGTACTTC CASSGPGTEYEQYF
NA TRBJ2-4 NA TRBV7-2 TGTGCCAGCAGGCATCAGGGATCCAAAAACATTCAGTACTTC CASRHQGSKNIQYF
NA TRBJ1-1 NA TRBV7-9 TGTGCCAGCAGCTTGGGTAGGGGGAACACTGAAGCTTTCTTT CASSLGRGNTEAFF
TRBD2 TRBJ2-7 NA TRBV5-8 TGTGCCAGCAGCTTGTACCGGGGGGGCTACGAGCAGTACTTC CASSLYRGGYEQYF
TRBD1 TRBJ2-1 many TRBV6-4 TGTGCCACCACCGGGACAGGGGATTCGGGTGAGCAGTTCTTC CATTGTGDSGEQFF
NA TRBJ2-1 NA TRBV23-1 TGCGCCAGCAGTCAGGCCCGGGCCAGCACTACCGAATACAATGAGCAGTTCTTC CASSQARASTTEYNEQFF
NA TRBJ2-3 NA TRBV28 TGTGCCAGCAGTTTAGGGATGGGAGATACGCAGTATTTT CASSLGMGDTQYF
NA TRBJ2-2 NA TRBV30 TGTGCCTGGAGTGGGCAGAACACCGGGGAGCTGTTTTTT CAWSGQNTGELFF
NA TRBJ2-7 NA TRBV7-9 TGTGCCAGCAGCTTGGCCAGGGACGAGCAGTACTTC CASSLARDEQYF
NA TRBJ1-1 NA TRBV5-1 TGCGCCAGCAGCTTGCGGGGGGCGCGGGGAACTGAAGCTTTCTTT CASSLRGARGTEAFF
NA TRBJ2-1 NA TRBV19 TGTGCCAGTAGTATACCCGGGGATTACAATGAGCAGTTCTTC CASSIPGDYNEQFF
NA TRBJ2-5 once TRBV5-4 TGTGCCAGCAGCAGAACAGAGTACCAAGAGACCCAGTACTTC CASSRTEYQETQYF
NA TRBJ2-3 NA TRBV27 TGTGCCAGCAGTATCGTGGGAGTAGGCACAGATACGCAGTATTTT CASSIVGVGTDTQYF
NA TRBJ2-7 NA TRBV29-1 TGCAGCGTTGAAGATCTAAGAGGTTACGAGCAGTACTTC CSVEDLRGYEQYF
NA TRBJ2-7 NA TRBV7-6 TGTGCCAGCGGGGCTTATCTCGACTACGAGCAGTACTTC CASGAYLDYEQYF
NA TRBJ2-7 NA TRBV11-2 TGTGCCAGCAGGGCAAGTTTGGGCTCCTACGAGCAGTACTTC CASRASLGSYEQYF
NA TRBJ2-1 NA TRBV7-6 TGTGCCAGCAGCTTCTCGGGGCCCGCACCAGGGGAGCAGTTCTTC CASSFSGPAPGEQFF
TRBD1 TRBJ2-5 once TRBV10-1 TGCGCCAGCAGTGGGACAGGCACCCAAGAGACCCAGTACTTC CASSGTGTQETQYF
TRBD2 TRBJ2-1 NA TRBV7-3 TGTGCCAGCAGCTTAACTGCTAGCGGGAGGAATGTGGGTGAGCAGTTCTTC CASSLTASGRNVGEQFF
NA TRBJ2-2 NA TRBV11-2 TGTGCCAGCAGCTCACACGACAGGGACTTCACCGGGGAGCTGTTTTTT CASSSHDRDFTGELFF
NA TRBJ2-6 NA TRBV9 TGTGCCAGCAGCGCTCCCCCCCGGCAGGGCCCCTCTGGGGCCAACGTCCTGACTTTC CASSAPPRQGPSGANVLTF
NA TRBJ2-7 NA TRBV27 TGTGCCAGCAGTCCTACCGAACACAGCGTCTCCTACGAGCAGTACTTC CASSPTEHSVSYEQYF
TRBD1 TRBJ1-2 medium-sized TRBV7-6 TGTGCCAGCAGCACGGGACAGGGAATCTATGGCTACACCTTC CASSTGQGIYGYTF
NA TRBJ1-2 NA TRBV7-9 TGTGCCAGCAGCTTAGGCGTTTATGGCTACACCTTC CASSLGVYGYTF
TRBD2 TRBJ2-3 NA TRBV9 TGTGCCAGCAGCGTAGCTAGCGGGGCCACAGATACGCAGTATTTT CASSVASGATDTQYF
NA TRBJ2-2 NA TRBV5-8 TGTGCCAGCAGCGTTCGGGCCCGACGGGAGCTGTTTTTT CASSVRARRELFF
NA TRBJ1-2 once TRBV4-1 TGCGCCAGCAGCCCTCCCACGGGTCTTCGGGACTATGGCTACACCTTC CASSPPTGLRDYGYTF
TRBD2 TRBJ2-1 NA TRBV11-3 TGTGCCAGCGGAATAGCGGGGGGGCTATCAAATGAGCAGTTCTTC CASGIAGGLSNEQFF
NA TRBJ1-1 NA TRBV6-1 TGTGCCAGCATCCTACGGGGGGGTAACACTGAAGCTTTCTTT CASILRGGNTEAFF
NA TRBJ2-1 NA TRBV4-1 TGCGCCAGCAGCCAAGCCAGGGGCGGTGAGCAGTTCTTC CASSQARGGEQFF
NA TRBJ2-1 NA TRBV28 TGTGCCAGCACCCCTTCATTAGGGACTGCCTACAATGAGCAGTTCTTC CASTPSLGTAYNEQFF
NA TRBJ2-5 NA TRBV6-5 TGTGCCAGCAGTTACTCACGAGCAGGGCCGGAGGAGACCCAGTACTTC CASSYSRAGPEETQYF
NA TRBJ2-3 NA TRBV30 TGTGCCTGGATATATGATCCTTGGGCGCAGTATTTT CAWIYDPWAQYF
NA TRBJ2-4 NA TRBV5-1 TGCGCCAGCAGCTCCGGGACGGGTTCCAAAAACATTCAGTACTTC CASSSGTGSKNIQYF
NA TRBJ1-4 NA TRBV6-5 TGTGCCAGCAGTTACTCAGCAGGTGGAAAACTGTTTTTT CASSYSAGGKLFF
NA TRBJ1-1 NA TRBV4-1 TGCGCCAGCAGCCAAGGGGGAGGAGACACTGAAGCTTTCTTT CASSQGGGDTEAFF
TRBD2 TRBJ2-7 NA TRBV11-2 TGTGCCAGCAGCGCGGGACTAGCGGGAGTTAGGCAGTACTTC CASSAGLAGVRQYF
TRBD2 TRBJ2-7 NA TRBV7-9 TGTGCCAGCAGCCCCCCACCGGGACTAGTAGGGATCGACGAGCAGTACTTC CASSPPPGLVGIDEQYF
TRBD2 TRBJ2-5 NA TRBV27 TGTGCCAGCAGCCCCAATCTAGCGGTAGGAGAGACCCAGTACTTC CASSPNLAVGETQYF
TRBD2 TRBJ2-7 NA TRBV13 TGTGCCAGCAGCTTCTACCGACTAGCGGAGGAGCAGTACTTC CASSFYRLAEEQYF
TRBD2 TRBJ2-5 NA TRBV4-3 TGCGCCAGCAGCGAATGGACTAGCGGTGGGGAGACCCAGTACTTC CASSEWTSGGETQYF
TRBD2 TRBJ2-1 NA TRBV4-1 TGCGCCAGCAGCCTCGGGACTAGCGGGGCCCCCTCCTACAATGAGCAGTTCTTC CASSLGTSGAPSYNEQFF
NA TRBJ1-5 NA TRBV9 TGTGCCAGCAGCGAAGGGGTCGGTCGGCCCCAGCATTTT CASSEGVGRPQHF
NA TRBJ2-5 once TRBV19 TGTGCCAGTAGTTCCGGGGGGCGCGGTGAGACCCAGTACTTC CASSSGGRGETQYF
NA TRBJ2-1 once TRBV19 TGTGCCAGTAGCTCCATGGGCGGGGCCAACAATGAGCAGTTCTTC CASSSMGGANNEQFF
NA TRBJ2-3 NA TRBV7-9 TGTGCCAAAGCAGCGGCCACCACAGATACGCAGTATTTT CAKAAATTDTQYF
NA TRBJ2-7 NA TRBV6-5 TGTGCCAGCAGCTGGGATTCAGGCGAGCAGTACTTC CASSWDSGEQYF
NA TRBJ1-1 NA TRBV14 TGTGCCAGCAGCCAAGAGTCGTCAGGGGCGAACACTGAAGCTTTCTTT CASSQESSGANTEAFF
TRBD1 TRBJ1-2 NA TRBV2 TGTGCCAGCAGTGTACAGGGGGCGCGGGACTATGGCTACACCTTC CASSVQGARDYGYTF
NA TRBJ1-2 NA TRBV29-1 TGCAGCGTGGGAATCGGGTTCACTTATGGCTACACCTTC CSVGIGFTYGYTF
NA TRBJ2-2 NA TRBV10-2 TGCGCCAGCAGTGAGGGGACCACCGGGGAGCTGTTTTTT CASSEGTTGELFF
NA TRBJ1-5 NA TRBV28 TGTGCCAGCAGTTTGGGTCTCAGCAATCAGCCCCAGCATTTT CASSLGLSNQPQHF
NA TRBJ1-2 NA TRBV4-1 TGCGCCAGCAGCCAAGGGAAAGCTAACTATGGCTACACCTTC CASSQGKANYGYTF
NA TRBJ2-1 NA TRBV27 TGTGCCAGCAGCTGGAAACAGAGCTCCTACAATGAGCAGTTCTTC CASSWKQSSYNEQFF
NA TRBJ2-1 NA TRBV19 TGTGCCAGTAGTATCCAGGGTAGTAGGAACAATGAGCAGTTCTTC CASSIQGSRNNEQFF
NA TRBJ2-5 once TRBV27 TGTGCCAGCAGTTCTCTGAAGACCCAGTACTTC CASSSLKTQYF